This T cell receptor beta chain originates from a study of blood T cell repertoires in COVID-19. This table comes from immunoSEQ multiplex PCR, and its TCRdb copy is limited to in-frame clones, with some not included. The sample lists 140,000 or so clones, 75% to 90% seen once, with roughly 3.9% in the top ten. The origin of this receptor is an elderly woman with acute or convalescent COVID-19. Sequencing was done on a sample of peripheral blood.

CDR3 sequence reads: CASSQVQGTPYEQYF. CDR3 bases: TGCGCCAGCAGCCAAGTCCAGGGAACCCCCTACGAGCAGTACTTC. The chain uses TRBV4-1 and TRBJ2-7; D is perhaps TRBD1 (5 bases). Looked up from germline, CDR1 is MGHRA and CDR2 is YSYEKL. The CDR3 has 15 residues. Deletions cut 1 base from V and 2 bases from J, with 12 bases between.